This T cell receptor beta chain stems from a study of T cell responses to AZD1222 COVID-19 vaccine. On the study more broadly: Pooling was applied to second doses at about 4 or about 12 weeks. Notes on the study in general: Targeting of unmutated variant regions was reportedly seen in nearly half of spike-specific TCRs. Spike-specific TCR breadth and depth grew following two AZD1222 doses. Just five to seven people given AZD1222 tested seropositive at baseline.

From germline, CDR1 is SGHRS and CDR2 YFSETQ. The CDR3 is 13 residues long. V shed 3 bases and J shed 8 bases, with 12 bases lying between them. Turning to this clone: Its antigen is not known.

TCRdb's copy holds only in-frame clones and misses some; the assay was immunoSEQ multiplex PCR. The data contain over 100,000 clones, 75% to 90% of them seen just once; the ten biggest clones take up 2.4%. The TCR comes from an adult in good health. The material was peripheral blood, obtained on day 0 of AZD1222 vaccination. V is TRBV5-1 and J is TRBJ2-1, with D possibly matching TRBD2 (6 bases). CDR3 DNA sequence: TGCGCCAGCAGCTCGATAATAGCGGATGAGCAGTTCTTC. It specifies CASSSIIADEQFF.